The 20 T cell receptor beta chains listed next were all sequenced from one sample in a study of T cell responses to AZD1222 COVID-19 vaccine. TCRdb's table, derived via immunoSEQ multiplex PCR, lists solely in-frame clones and lacks some. The sample shows approximately 200,000 clones, 85% to 95% of them seen only once. Sequences were derived from peripheral blood, sampled 28 days after the second AZD1222 dose. The receptors were sampled from an adult who received the AZD1222 COVID-19 vaccine.

The chain employs TRBV29-1 and TRBJ2-7; D could derive from TRBD1 or TRBD2 (6 bases each). Germline V gene data show CDR1 as SQVTM and CDR2 as ANQGSEA. Trimming cost V 6 bases and J 0 bases, with 12 bases left between them. The CDR3 loop spans 13 amino acids. CDR3 sequence (DNA): TGCAGCGTCGCGGGACACCTCTCCTACGAGCAGTACTTC. As protein: CSVAGHLSYEQYF.

The CDR3 region is CAWSIGTEAFF. CDR3 nucleotide sequence: TGTGCCTGGAGTATTGGCACTGAAGCTTTCTTT. The chain links TRBV30 to TRBJ1-1; no firm D call. In germline, CDR1 is GTSNPN, CDR2 SVGIG (reference sequence). The V end was cut by 2 bases, the J end by 4 bases, with 5 bases between. The CDR3 covers 11 residues.

The chain joins TRBV7-2 to TRBJ2-2, with unresolved D. The length of the CDR3 is 13 residues. Trimming pared 1 base from V and 9 bases from J, leaving 9 bases between. Germline CDR1 and CDR2: SGHTA and FQGNSA. CDR3 region: CASSLGVGRELFF. The DNA of the CDR3 is TGTGCCAGCAGCTTAGGGGTCGGGCGGGAGCTGTTTTTT. Combining the CDR3 with reference TRBV7-2 and TRBJ2-2 gives the whole variable domain GAGVSQSPSNKVTEKGKDVELRCDPISGHTALYWYRQSLGQGLEFLIYFQGNSAPDKSGLPSDRFSAERTGGSVSTLTIQRTQQEDSAVYLCASSLGVGRELFFGEGSRLTVL.

The genes are TRBV7-8 and TRBJ1-1; D gene unclear. V shed 2 bases and J shed 0 bases, with 19 bases lying between them. Per germline, CDR1 SGHVS and CDR2 FQNEAQ. The CDR3 sequence is 18 residues long. This CDR3 is CASSLSRTDLYMNTEAFF. The CDR3 nucleotides read TGTGCCAGCAGCTTAAGTCGGACTGACCTCTATATGAACACTGAAGCTTTCTTT.

The chain recombines TRBV19 with TRBJ1-2, with D perhaps matching TRBD1 (6 bases). This CDR3 comprises 16 residues. With 6 bases removed from V and 5 bases from J, the gap between germline ends came to 22 bases. The germline V gene encodes CDR1 LNHDA and CDR2 SQIVND (reference sequence). The CDR3 DNA is TGTGCCAGTAGGCTATCACCCTGGGGGCCAAGATATGGCTACACCTTC. Residues: CASRLSPWGPRYGYTF.

DNA of the CDR3: TGTGCCAGCAGTTTGGAACGGTTCAATGAGCAGTTCTTC. Translated, it gives CASSLERFNEQFF. The chain uses TRBV12-3 or TRBV12-4 and TRBJ2-1, with D unclear. The V end was cut by 3 bases, the J end by 6 bases, with 9 bases between. The CDR3 consists of 13 residues.

The V and J genes are TRBV5-6 and TRBJ2-1, with 7 bases fitting TRBD1. The CDR3 extends over 13 amino acids. CDR1 and CDR2 (germline): SGHDT, YYEEEE. The V and J ends lost 6 bases and 4 bases, in that order; junction bases with no gene match: 4. CDR3 sequence reads: CASTTGQYNEQFF. In nucleotides, the CDR3 is TGTGCCAGCACCACGGGACAGTACAATGAGCAGTTCTTC. Supplemented by reference TRBV5-6 and TRBJ2-1, the full variable domain reads DAGVTQSPTHLIKTRGQQVTLRCSPKSGHDTVSWYQQALGQGPQFIFQYYEEEERQRGNFPDRFSGHQFPNYSSELNVNALLLGDSALYLCASTTGQYNEQFFGPGTRLTVL.

This sequence joins TRBV12-5 and TRBJ2-2; no firm D call. CDR3 length: 14 amino acids. V lost 0 bases, J lost 6 bases, and 8 bases lay in between. Germline CDR1 reads LGHNT; CDR2 reads FRNRAP. The CDR3 loop is CASGLVSSSGELFF. Here the CDR3 DNA reads TGTGCTAGTGGTTTGGTATCATCCTCCGGGGAGCTGTTTTTT.

The rearrangement joins TRBV7-9 to TRBJ1-3, with TRBD1 as a possible D gene (5 bases). Trimming cost V 5 bases and J 4 bases, with 12 bases left between them. The CDR3 covers 14 residues. Germline loops: CDR1 SEHNR, CDR2 FQNEAQ (reference sequence). The CDR3 region is CASSAGTPGNTIYF. The CDR3 nucleotides are TGTGCCAGCAGCGCCGGGACCCCAGGAAACACCATATATTTT.

The chain couples TRBV27 to TRBJ1-5; D not resolved. V lost 1 base and J lost 0, with 7 bases in between. This CDR3 spans 15 amino acids. Germline V lookup: CDR1 MNHEY, CDR2 SMNVEV (reference sequence). The CDR3 protein is CASSLWENSNQPQHF. The CDR3 nucleotides read TGTGCCAGCAGTTTATGGGAAAATAGCAATCAGCCCCAGCATTTT.

As regards this clone: Other DNA sequences in the sample encode the same CDR3. This chain links TRBV6-5 with TRBJ1-2, with 9 bases matching TRBD1. CDR3 size: 13 residues. Germline CDR1 and CDR2: MNHEY and SVGAGI. Trimming cost V 6 bases and J 4 bases; bases outside gene matches: 3. The CDR3 reads CASSLTGGYGYTF. The CDR3 bases are TGTGCCAGCAGCTTGACAGGGGGCTATGGCTACACCTTC.

This CDR3 reads CASSLTTTLEQFF. DNA of the CDR3: TGTGCCAGCAGCTTGACAACCACTTTAGAGCAGTTCTTC. The V call is TRBV11-3, the J call TRBJ2-1; D uncertain. Germline V gene data show CDR1 as SGHNT and CDR2 as YENEEA. This CDR3 contains 13 residues. Trimming left V 3 bases short and J 10 bases short, with 13 bases between.

V and J are TRBV7-7 and TRBJ2-2; a possible D gene is TRBD1 (6 bases). V gave up 4 bases and J gave up 2 bases, with 8 bases separating them. The germline CDR1 and CDR2 sequences are SSHAT and FNYEAQ (reference sequence). The CDR3 is 14 residues long. The CDR3 is CASSSDRNTGELFF. CDR3 in DNA: TGTGCCAGCAGCTCGGACAGAAACACCGGGGAGCTGTTTTTT.

This clone was counted once. J is TRBJ1-2 and V is TRBV7-8; 7 bases map to TRBD1. The V and J ends lost 5 bases and 9 bases, in that order; junction bases with no gene match: 18. CDR3 size: 16 residues. Germline CDR1 reads SGHVS; CDR2 reads FQNEAQ. CDR3 region: CASSPRPRQGLDSYTF. CDR3 sequence (DNA): TGTGCCAGCAGCCCCCGTCCGAGACAGGGCCTTGATAGCTACACCTTC.

The chain has TRBV7-9 and TRBJ2-7, with no clear D. Trimming took 6 bases from V and 1 from J, leaving 19 bases between them. The CDR3 contains 16 residues. Germline V gene data show CDR1 as SEHNR and CDR2 as FQNEAQ (reference sequence). The CDR3: CASRSPDRRQSYEQYF. The CDR3 DNA is TGTGCCAGCAGGTCCCCCGACCGCAGACAATCCTACGAGCAGTACTTC.

The genes are TRBV7-2 and TRBJ1-1; no clear D gene. The V end was cut by 4 bases, the J end by 11 bases, with 11 bases between. Germline V gene sequence: CDR1 SGHTA, CDR2 FQGNSA. This CDR3 region has 11 residues. CDR3 sequence reads: CASSSRVEAFF. The DNA of the CDR3 is TGTGCCAGCAGCTCAAGGGTCGAGGCTTTCTTT.

On this clone: This CDR3 is also generated by other DNA sequences in the sample. This CDR3 reads CASSLGGGQPQHF. In DNA form, the CDR3 reads TGTGCCAGCAGTTTAGGTGGTGGTCAGCCCCAGCATTTT. The rearrangement uses TRBV12-3 or TRBV12-4 and TRBJ1-5, with no clear D. The CDR3 is 13 amino acids. V lost 1 base to trimming and J lost 6 bases, with 7 bases between them.

The chain's CDR3 is CASTSPSYEQYF. The CDR3 nucleotides are TGTGCCAGCACCTCACCATCGTACGAGCAGTACTTC. This rearrangement joins TRBV28 to TRBJ2-7, with no clear D. The CDR3 consists of 12 residues. The germline V gene encodes CDR1 MDHEN and CDR2 SYDVKM. The V end lost 7 bases, the J end lost 4 bases, and 11 bases lay between the germline ends.

The genes are TRBV29-1 and TRBJ2-2; the D gene is possibly TRBD1 (5 bases). The CDR3 loop spans 15 amino acids. V shed 3 bases and J shed 1 base, with 12 bases lying between them. The germline V gene encodes CDR1 SQVTM and CDR2 ANQGSEA. CDR3 in DNA: TGCAGCGTTGATCAGGGCAGGGTGAACACCGGGGAGCTGTTTTTT. It is translated as CSVDQGRVNTGELFF.

The rearrangement uses TRBV18 and TRBJ2-7; D is undetermined. The CDR3 covers 11 residues. V lost 5 bases and J 3 bases, leaving 5 bases between the germline ends. Germline assignment: CDR1 KGHSH and CDR2 LQKENI. The CDR3 DNA sequence: TGTGCCAGCTCAGCTATCTACGAGCAGTACTTC. Translated: CASSAIYEQYF.